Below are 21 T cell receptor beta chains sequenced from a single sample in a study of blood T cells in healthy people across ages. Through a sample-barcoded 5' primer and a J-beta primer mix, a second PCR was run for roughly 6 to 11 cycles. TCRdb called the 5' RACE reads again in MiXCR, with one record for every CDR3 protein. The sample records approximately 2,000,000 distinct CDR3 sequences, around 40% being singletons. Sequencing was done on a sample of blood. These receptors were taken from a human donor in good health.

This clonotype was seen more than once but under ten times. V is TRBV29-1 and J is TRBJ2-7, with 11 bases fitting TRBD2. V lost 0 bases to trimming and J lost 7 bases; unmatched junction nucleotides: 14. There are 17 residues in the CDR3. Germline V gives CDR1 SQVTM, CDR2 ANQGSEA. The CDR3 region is CSVEDRAGLAAYNEQYF. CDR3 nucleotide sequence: TGCAGCGTTGAAGATCGGGCGGGACTAGCGGCGTACAATGAGCAGTACTTC.

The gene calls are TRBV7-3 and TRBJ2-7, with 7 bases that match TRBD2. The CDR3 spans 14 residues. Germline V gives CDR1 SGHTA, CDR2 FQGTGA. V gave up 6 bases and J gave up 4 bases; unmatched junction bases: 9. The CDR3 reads CASSPRGGVYEQYF. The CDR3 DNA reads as TGTGCCAGCAGTCCACGCGGGGGAGTGTACGAGCAGTACTTC.

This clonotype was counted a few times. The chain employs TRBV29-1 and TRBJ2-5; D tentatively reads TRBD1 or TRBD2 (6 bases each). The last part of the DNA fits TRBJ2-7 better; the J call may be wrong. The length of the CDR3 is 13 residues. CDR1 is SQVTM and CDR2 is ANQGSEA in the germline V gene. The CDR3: CSAGGTLPYEQYF. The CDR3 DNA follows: TGCAGCGCTGGCGGGACACTTCCCTACGAGCAGTACTTC.

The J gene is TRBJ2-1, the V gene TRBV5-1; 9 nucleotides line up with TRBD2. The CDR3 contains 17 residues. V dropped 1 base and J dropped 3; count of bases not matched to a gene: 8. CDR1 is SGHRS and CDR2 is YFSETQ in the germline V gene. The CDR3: CASSLIGTTSGYNEQFF. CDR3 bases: TGCGCCAGCAGCTTGATTGGCACGACTAGCGGCTACAATGAGCAGTTCTTC.

CDR3 nucleotides: TGTGCCAGCAGCGCCCCCGGTACAGGGACCAATGAGCAGTTCTTC. This sequence encodes CASSAPGTGTNEQFF. The V gene is TRBV9, the J gene TRBJ2-1; the D gene is possibly TRBD1 (6 bases). CDR3 size: 15 residues. The V and J ends lost 3 bases and 6 bases respectively, with 16 bases between them. Germline V CDR1 and CDR2: SGDLS, YYNGEE.

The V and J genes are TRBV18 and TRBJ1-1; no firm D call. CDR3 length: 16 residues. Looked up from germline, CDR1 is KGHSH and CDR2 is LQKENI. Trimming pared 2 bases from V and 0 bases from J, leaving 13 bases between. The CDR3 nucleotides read TGTGCCAGCTCACCATCTAGAGGGTCCCTGAACACTGAAGCTTTCTTT. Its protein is CASSPSRGSLNTEAFF.

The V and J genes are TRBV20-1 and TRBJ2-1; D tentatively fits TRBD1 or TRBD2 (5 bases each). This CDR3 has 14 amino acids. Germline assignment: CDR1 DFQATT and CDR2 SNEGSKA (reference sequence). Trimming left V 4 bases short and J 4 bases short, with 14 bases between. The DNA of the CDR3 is TGCAGTGCTATGACGGGGCCTAAATACAATGAGCAGTTCTTC. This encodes CSAMTGPKYNEQFF.

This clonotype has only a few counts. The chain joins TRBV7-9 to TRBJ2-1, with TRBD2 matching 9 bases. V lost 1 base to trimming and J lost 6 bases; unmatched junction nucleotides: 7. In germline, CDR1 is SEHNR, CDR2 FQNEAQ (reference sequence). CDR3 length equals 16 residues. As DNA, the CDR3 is TGTGCCAGCAGCTTAGGATTCAGCGGGGGGAGCAATGAGCAGTTCTTC. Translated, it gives CASSLGFSGGSNEQFF.

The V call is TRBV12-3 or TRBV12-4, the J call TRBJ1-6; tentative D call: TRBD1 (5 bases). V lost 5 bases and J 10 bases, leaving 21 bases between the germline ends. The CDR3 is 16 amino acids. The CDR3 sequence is CASSPSFRASRSPLHF. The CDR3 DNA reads TGTGCCAGCAGTCCATCGTTCAGGGCGTCTAGGTCACCCCTCCACTTT.

The CDR3 sequence: CASSARTVQREAFF. The CDR3 DNA follows: TGTGCCAGTAGTGCTAGGACAGTCCAAAGAGAAGCTTTCTTT. The rearrangement links TRBV19 to TRBJ1-1; possibly TRBD1 for D (6 bases). Trimming pared 5 bases from V and 8 bases from J, leaving 18 bases between. Per germline, CDR1 LNHDA and CDR2 SQIVND (reference sequence). The CDR3 sequence is 14 residues long.

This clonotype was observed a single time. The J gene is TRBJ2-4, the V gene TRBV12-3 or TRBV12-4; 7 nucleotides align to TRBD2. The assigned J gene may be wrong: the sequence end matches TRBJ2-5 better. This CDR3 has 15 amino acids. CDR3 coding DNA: TGTGCCAGCAGTTCATCTTCCCGGGGGGACGAGACCCAGTACTTC. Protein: CASSSSSRGDETQYF.

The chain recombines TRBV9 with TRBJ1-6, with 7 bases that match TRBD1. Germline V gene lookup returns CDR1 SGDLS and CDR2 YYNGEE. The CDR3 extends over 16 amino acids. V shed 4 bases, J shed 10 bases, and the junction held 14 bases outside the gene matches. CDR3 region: CASSPRTGRSGSPLHF. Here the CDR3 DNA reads TGTGCCAGCAGCCCAAGGACAGGACGGAGCGGATCACCCCTCCACTTT.

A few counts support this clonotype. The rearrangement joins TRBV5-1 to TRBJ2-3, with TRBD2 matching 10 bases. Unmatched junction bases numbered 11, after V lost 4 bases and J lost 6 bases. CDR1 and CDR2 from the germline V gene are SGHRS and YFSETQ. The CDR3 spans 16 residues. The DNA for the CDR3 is TGCGCCAGCAGCCAAGGTCTAGCGGGGGCGGTCGATACGCAGTATTTT. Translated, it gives CASSQGLAGAVDTQYF.

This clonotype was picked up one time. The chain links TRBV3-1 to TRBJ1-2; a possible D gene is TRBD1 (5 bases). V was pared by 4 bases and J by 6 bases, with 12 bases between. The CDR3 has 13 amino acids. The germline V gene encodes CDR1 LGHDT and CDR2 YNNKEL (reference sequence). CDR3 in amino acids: CASSLQWGNGYTF. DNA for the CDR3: TGTGCCAGCAGCCTCCAATGGGGGAATGGCTACACCTTC.

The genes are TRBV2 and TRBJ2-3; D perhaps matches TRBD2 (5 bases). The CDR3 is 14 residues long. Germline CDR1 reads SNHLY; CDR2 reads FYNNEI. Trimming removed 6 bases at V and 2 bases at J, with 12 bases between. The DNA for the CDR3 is TGTGCCAGCAGAAAGGACTCCTACACAGATACGCAGTATTTT. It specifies CASRKDSYTDTQYF.

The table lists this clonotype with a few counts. CDR3 DNA: TGTGCCAGCAGTGAAACGGCAGGTTATCAAGATACGCAGTATTTT. This codes for CASSETAGYQDTQYF. The rearrangement joins TRBV6-1 to TRBJ2-3; D gene uncertain. The CDR3 has 15 amino acids. The V gene lost 2 bases and the J gene lost 5 bases, with 14 bases spanning the gap. CDR1 MNHNS and CDR2 SASEGT come from the germline V gene.

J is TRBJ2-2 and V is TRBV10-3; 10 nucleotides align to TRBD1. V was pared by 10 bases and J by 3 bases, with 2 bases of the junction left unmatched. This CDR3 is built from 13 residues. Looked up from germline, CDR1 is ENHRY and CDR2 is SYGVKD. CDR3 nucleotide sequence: TGTGCCACCGGGACAGGGGACACCGGGGAGCTGTTTTTT. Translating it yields CATGTGDTGELFF.

CDR3 nucleotides: TGTGCCACCAGAGAGTACACAGATACGCAGTATTTT. Residues: CATREYTDTQYF. This chain connects TRBV6-6 to TRBJ2-3, with D uncertain. Trimming stripped 10 bases from V and 2 bases from J, with 10 bases between. CDR3 length: 12 residues. Germline loops: CDR1 MNHNY, CDR2 SVGAGI (reference sequence).

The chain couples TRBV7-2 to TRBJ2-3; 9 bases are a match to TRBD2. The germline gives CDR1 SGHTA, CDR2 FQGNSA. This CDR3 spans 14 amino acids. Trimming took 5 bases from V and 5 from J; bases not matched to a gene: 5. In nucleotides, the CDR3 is TGTGCCAGCAGCGATTGGACTAGCGTAGATACGCAGTATTTT. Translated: CASSDWTSVDTQYF.

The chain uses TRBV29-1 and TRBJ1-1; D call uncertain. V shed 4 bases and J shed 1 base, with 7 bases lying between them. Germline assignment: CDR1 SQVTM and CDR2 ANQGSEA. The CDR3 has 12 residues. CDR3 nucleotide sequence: TGCAGCGTTGGTGGCAGGAACACTGAAGCTTTCTTT. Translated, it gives CSVGGRNTEAFF.

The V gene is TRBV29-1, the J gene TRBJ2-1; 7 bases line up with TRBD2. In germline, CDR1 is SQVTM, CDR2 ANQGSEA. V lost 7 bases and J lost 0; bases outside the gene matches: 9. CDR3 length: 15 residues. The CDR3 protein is CSALGLPSSYNEQFF. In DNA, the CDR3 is TGCAGCGCCTTGGGACTACCCAGCTCCTACAATGAGCAGTTCTTC.